This T cell receptor beta chain was identified during a study of blood T cell repertoires in COVID-19. Study-level background: COVID-19 samples from acute and convalescent phases originated in the United States, Italy and Spain. From T cells, B-cell-depleted T cells, or PBMCs came the material, which was cDNA or gDNA.

Original analysis: Quantification of nucleated cells was approximated via reference gene primer amplification. TCRdb's copy holds only in-frame clones and misses some; the assay was immunoSEQ multiplex PCR. Clone size and the V and J calls come from that table; the DNA yielded D and trimming. The sample holds 250,000 to 350,000 clones, around 90% seen once. Between the trimmed V and J ends, which lost 0 bases and 2 bases, there was a span of 14 bases. Germline V gene lookup returns CDR1 LGHNA and CDR2 YSLEER. There are 17 residues in the CDR3. The TCR sequence derives from a man aged 18 to 29 with active or convalescent COVID-19. The sample was peripheral blood. The chain employs TRBV4-3 and TRBJ2-1, with TRBD2 as a possible D gene (6 bases). As DNA, the CDR3 is TGCGCCAGCAGCCAAGATACTAGGACTACCGCCTACAATGAGCAGTTCTTC. Translation gives CASSQDTRTTAYNEQFF.